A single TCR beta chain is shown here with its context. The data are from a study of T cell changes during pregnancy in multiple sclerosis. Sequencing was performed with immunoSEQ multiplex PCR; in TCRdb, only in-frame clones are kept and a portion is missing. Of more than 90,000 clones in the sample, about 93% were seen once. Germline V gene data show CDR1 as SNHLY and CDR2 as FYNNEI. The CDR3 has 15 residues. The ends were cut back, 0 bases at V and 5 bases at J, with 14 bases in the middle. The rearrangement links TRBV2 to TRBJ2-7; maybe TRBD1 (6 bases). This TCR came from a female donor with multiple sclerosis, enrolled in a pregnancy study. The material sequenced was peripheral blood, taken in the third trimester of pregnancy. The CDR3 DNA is TGTGCCAGCAGTGAAGCTGGAGGCAGGGGCAACGAGCAGTACTTC. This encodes CASSEAGGRGNEQYF.